The 3 T cell receptor beta chains below all came from one sample that was sequenced in a study of shared clonotypes between healthy human individuals. Terminally differentiated effector memory CD45RA+ cells were left out of the naive CD8 fraction, which was CD45RO-negative and positively selected for CCR7. The repertoire was sequenced with immunoSEQ multiplex PCR; TCRdb's copy has only in-frame clones and lacks some. This table has about 2 million clones, about 95% appearing once. Material: naive CD8+ T cells sorted from blood. The receptors stem from a man between 18 and 29 years old in good health.

Concerning this clone: The sample holds other DNA sequences that translate to the same CDR3. The rearrangement links TRBV27 to TRBJ2-7; D not certain. The CDR3 is made up of 14 amino acids. The V gene's germline CDR1 is MNHEY and CDR2 SMNVEV (reference sequence). Trimming took 0 bases from V and 0 from J, leaving 6 bases between them. The CDR3 loop reads CASSLSLSSYEQYF. In DNA form, the CDR3 reads TGTGCCAGCAGTTTATCGCTCAGCTCCTACGAGCAGTACTTC.

The chain couples TRBV10-2 to TRBJ2-2; no firm D call. V was cut by 2 bases and J by 6 bases, with 4 bases left in between. Germline CDR1 is WSHSY and CDR2 is SAAADI. This CDR3 has 12 residues. CDR3 loop: CASSELPGELFF. Written as DNA, the CDR3 is TGCGCCAGCAGTGAGCTCCCCGGGGAGCTGTTTTTT.

The genes are TRBV2 and TRBJ2-5; 12 positions match TRBD1. The V segment lost 6 bases and the J segment 4 bases; nucleotides outside the gene matches: 3. The CDR3 loop spans 14 amino acids. Germline CDR1 reads SNHLY; CDR2 reads FYNNEI. The CDR3 DNA sequence: TGTGCCAGCAGCGGGACAGGGGGCTTAGAGACCCAGTACTTC. As protein: CASSGTGGLETQYF.